This TCR beta chain emerged from a study of shared clonotypes between healthy human individuals. Whole-study findings and limits: What naive subsets generally showed was a larger estimated richness than memory subsets showed. Several donors held approximately 5% of naive CD4 clonotypes in common. Even with large depth, rarefaction showed that sorted-subset sequencing was incomplete.

A word on this clone: No antigen is known for it.

Repertoires were generated with immunoSEQ multiplex PCR, while TCRdb's copy carries only in-frame clones and drops some. The sample contains some 1.1 million clones, 77% of which appear only once. Specimen: memory CD4+ T cells from PBMCs. As to subset: CD45RA-negative fraction. The TCR sequence derives from a man aged 18 to 30 in good health. Some clones in this sample may be carry-over from other donors' samples.

The DNA for the CDR3 is TGCGCCAGCAGCCCCCCGACAAGCGGAAAACTGTTTTTT. Its translation is CASSPPTSGKLFF. The V and J genes are TRBV4-1 and TRBJ1-4; D gene uncertain. The CDR3 has 13 residues. The V gene's germline CDR1 is MGHRA and CDR2 YSYEKL. V gave up 4 bases and J gave up 10 bases, with 13 bases separating them.